These 6 T cell receptor beta chains share one sample of origin, sequenced in a study of blood T cell repertoires in COVID-19. Libraries were prepared by immunoSEQ multiplex PCR; TCRdb keeps only in-frame clonotypes and omits some of them. The sample records 150,000 or so clones, about 83% being singletons. The sequencing sample was made of PBMCs or T cells enriched from blood (not recorded which). The receptors here all came from a woman in her 50s in a cohort exposed to, infected with or recovered from COVID-19 (not recorded which).

This clone was detected once. The chain uses TRBV2 and TRBJ1-1; D remains unclear. Trimming removed 6 bases at V and 1 base at J, with 9 bases between. The CDR3 runs to 13 residues. Germline assignment: CDR1 SNHLY and CDR2 FYNNEI. CDR3 protein: CASRYISNTEAFF. The CDR3 DNA reads TGTGCCAGCAGGTATATTTCGAACACTGAAGCTTTCTTT.

The chain couples TRBV7-8 to TRBJ1-2, with 10 bases identical to TRBD1. Per germline, CDR1 SGHVS and CDR2 FQNEAQ. V was clipped by 4 bases and J by 8 bases; unmatched bases: 13. The CDR3 runs 16 residues. The CDR3 nucleotides read TGTGCCAGCAGCTCCTTATCGACAGGGGGCTTTTTAGGCTACACCTTC. Translating it yields CASSSLSTGGFLGYTF.

The rearrangement joins TRBV5-1 to TRBJ1-4; 9 nucleotides line up with TRBD1. The length of the CDR3 is 14 residues. Germline V gene lookup returns CDR1 SGHRS and CDR2 YFSETQ. V lost 2 bases and J lost 5; bases outside the gene matches: 1. The CDR3 loop is CASSFGQGNEKLFF. In DNA, the CDR3 is TGCGCCAGCAGCTTTGGACAGGGGAATGAAAAACTGTTTTTT.

This clone was found once. The J gene is TRBJ2-3, the V gene TRBV5-4; TRBD2 matches 8 bases. The length of the CDR3 is 13 residues. V gave up 6 bases and J gave up 3 bases; unmatched junction bases: 3. The germline gives CDR1 SGHNT, CDR2 YYREEE (reference sequence). The CDR3 protein is CASIKRETDTQYF. In DNA form, the CDR3 reads TGTGCCAGCATCAAGCGGGAGACAGATACGCAGTATTTT.

The V gene is TRBV28, the J gene TRBJ1-5; perhaps TRBD1 as D (6 bases). V was shortened by 4 bases and J by 4 bases, with 11 bases between the two germline ends. The CDR3 runs to 14 residues. Germline values: CDR1 MDHEN, CDR2 SYDVKM. The CDR3 region is CASSYGGQNQPQHF. The CDR3 coding sequence is TGTGCCAGCAGTTACGGGGGGCAGAATCAGCCCCAGCATTTT.

The rearrangement joins TRBV4-2 to TRBJ2-6; D is perhaps TRBD2 (6 bases). V was pared by 3 bases and J by 0 bases, with 12 bases between. Germline assignment: CDR1 LGHNA and CDR2 YNFKEQ. The CDR3 runs 17 residues. CDR3 DNA: TGTGCCAGCAGCCACCCACCGGGGGACTCTGGGGCCAACGTCCTGACTTTC. Translated: CASSHPPGDSGANVLTF.